Reported below is one TCR beta chain. The data were obtained in a study of blood T cell repertoires in COVID-19. Turning to the study itself: In each case, the material was cDNA or gDNA derived from T cells, B-cell-depleted T cells, or PBMCs.

Seattle patients were enrolled during active infection and followed longitudinally. Repertoires were generated with immunoSEQ multiplex PCR, while TCRdb's copy carries only in-frame clones and drops some. The sample carries more than 55,000 clones, 80% to 90% recorded once. The CDR3 has 14 residues. Germline CDR1 LNHDA, CDR2 SQIVND (reference sequence). V lost 6 bases and J lost 2; bases outside the gene matches: 2. The chain combines TRBV19 with TRBJ2-3; 10 nucleotides agree with TRBD2. Sequenced: peripheral blood. This receptor was identified in a woman aged 55-70 years with COVID-19, enrolled during active disease. The CDR3 here is CASRLAGHTDTQYF. DNA for the CDR3: TGTGCCAGTAGACTAGCGGGGCACACAGATACGCAGTATTTT.